Listed here are 17 T cell receptor beta chains from one sample, sequenced in a study of blood T cells in healthy people across ages. A sample-barcoded 5' primer and a J-beta primer mix were used in a second PCR of roughly 6 to 11 cycles. TCRdb reanalysed the 5' RACE reads using MiXCR and keeps one entry per CDR3 protein. The sample has about a million distinct CDR3 sequences, roughly 48% seen once. Source material: blood. The receptors here all came from a man aged 30 to 45 in good health.

The genes are TRBV4-1 and TRBJ1-2, with no clear D. Trimming shortened V by 3 bases and J by 6 bases, and 8 bases separated the two germline ends. The CDR3 has 12 residues. In germline, CDR1 is MGHRA, CDR2 YSYEKL. CDR3 residues: CASSQGRNGYTF. The CDR3 nucleotides are TGCGCCAGCAGCCAGGGGAGGAATGGCTACACCTTC.

This clonotype was found a few times. CDR3 amino acids: CASGGLTYEQYF. The CDR3 DNA is TGTGCCAGCGGGGGCCTGACCTACGAGCAGTACTTC. The rearrangement links TRBV27 to TRBJ2-7, with a possible D match to TRBD1 (6 bases). Germline CDR1 and CDR2: MNHEY and SMNVEV (reference sequence). The CDR3 runs 12 residues. V gave up 8 bases and J gave up 2 bases, with 10 bases separating them.

The table lists this clonotype with a few counts. J is TRBJ2-7 and V is TRBV6-6; D tentatively fits TRBD1 or TRBD2 (5 bases each). Looked up from germline, CDR1 is MNHNY and CDR2 is SVGAGI (reference sequence). The CDR3 is 13 residues long. Trimming removed 7 bases from V and 2 bases from J, with 12 bases in between. The chain's CDR3 is CASNHGGAYEQYF. Here the CDR3 DNA reads TGTGCCAGCAATCATGGGGGAGCCTACGAGCAGTACTTC.

The chain employs TRBV29-1 and TRBJ2-1, with 9 nucleotides matching TRBD2. After removal of 2 bases from V and 4 bases from J, the junction contained 3 bases not matched to a gene. The CDR3 sequence is 14 residues long. In germline, CDR1 is SQVTM, CDR2 ANQGSEA. This CDR3 reads CSVERGGDYNEQFF. The CDR3 DNA reads as TGCAGCGTTGAACGCGGGGGGGATTACAATGAGCAGTTCTTC.

This clonotype showed up just once. The chain uses TRBV12-5 and TRBJ1-5, with D maybe TRBD1 (5 bases). V lost 7 bases to trimming and J lost 4 bases, with 23 bases between them. The CDR3 has 17 residues. Germline V gene lookup returns CDR1 LGHNT and CDR2 FRNRAP. The CDR3 protein is CASAPGGGVGFNQPQHF. As DNA, the CDR3 is TGTGCTAGTGCCCCCGGGGGGGGTGTCGGGTTTAATCAGCCCCAGCATTTT.

This clonotype appeared a few times. The V call is TRBV19, the J call TRBJ2-7; no firm D call. With 6 bases removed from V and 3 bases from J, the gap between germline ends came to 12 bases. The V gene's germline CDR1 is LNHDA and CDR2 SQIVND (reference sequence). The CDR3 is 13 residues long. As DNA, the CDR3 is TGTGCCAGTAGCCGCTCCCTTAGCTACGAGCAGTACTTC. As protein: CASSRSLSYEQYF.

The rearrangement joins TRBV5-4 to TRBJ2-3; D is unclear. This CDR3 has 17 residues. The V end lost 3 bases, the J end lost 0 bases, and 17 bases lay between the germline ends. The germline V gene encodes CDR1 SGHNT and CDR2 YYREEE (reference sequence). The CDR3 DNA reads as TGTGCCAGCAGCTACACCCGACTCGGTGCTAGCACAGATACGCAGTATTTT. Translation gives CASSYTRLGASTDTQYF.

This chain links TRBV7-9 with TRBJ2-6; tentatively, D is TRBD1 (5 bases). The CDR3 extends over 17 amino acids. The germline V gene has CDR1 SEHNR and CDR2 FQNEAQ (reference sequence). V was trimmed by 5 bases and J by 2 bases, leaving 16 bases between them. CDR3 protein: CASSKSQGLTGANVLTF. DNA of the CDR3: TGTGCCAGCAGCAAAAGCCAGGGCTTAACTGGGGCCAACGTCCTGACTTTC.

The rearrangement links TRBV7-9 to TRBJ2-1, with D unclear. Per germline, CDR1 SEHNR and CDR2 FQNEAQ (reference sequence). The CDR3 is 14 residues long. Deletions cut 5 bases from V and 8 bases from J, with 16 bases between. CDR3 DNA sequence: TGTGCCAGCAGCCGGACCGGTCCTCTGGATGAGCAGTTCTTC. Translation gives CASSRTGPLDEQFF.

The CDR3 bases are TGTGCCAGCAGCTTGGGGACAGGGTTCGGGACCCAGTACTTC. Amino acids: CASSLGTGFGTQYF. This chain connects TRBV5-6 to TRBJ2-5; TRBD1 aligns across 8 bases. The CDR3 length is 14 residues. V was clipped by 0 bases and J by 7 bases; unmatched bases: 5. Germline V CDR1 and CDR2: SGHDT, YYEEEE.

V and J are TRBV6-2 or TRBV6-3 and TRBJ2-7; D remains ambiguous. The CDR3 is 14 residues long. V was trimmed by 2 bases and J by 0 bases, leaving 8 bases between them. Germline CDR1 is MNHEY and CDR2 is SVGEGT. The CDR3 protein is CASSYTESSYEQYF. The CDR3 DNA reads TGTGCCAGCAGTTACACGGAATCCTCCTACGAGCAGTACTTC.

This clonotype was counted many times. The chain is built from TRBV29-1 and TRBJ2-1; D remains ambiguous. Trimming pared 5 bases from V and 4 bases from J, leaving 12 bases between. The CDR3 totals 13 residues. Germline lookup yields CDR1 SQVTM and CDR2 ANQGSEA. The CDR3 sequence: CSVIRLGYNEQFF. The CDR3 nucleotides read TGCAGCGTTATCCGCCTGGGGTACAATGAGCAGTTCTTC.

This clonotype turned up a few times. The chain joins TRBV4-2 to TRBJ2-3; 8 bases agree with TRBD2. The V gene's germline CDR1 is LGHNA and CDR2 YNFKEQ. The V and J ends lost 0 bases and 2 bases, in that order; junction bases with no gene match: 10. The CDR3 length is 18 residues. CDR3 residues: CASSQESVLAGHTDTQYF. CDR3 in DNA: TGTGCCAGCAGCCAAGAATCTGTATTAGCGGGGCACACAGATACGCAGTATTTT.

This rearrangement joins TRBV7-9 to TRBJ2-2; 9 nucleotides align to TRBD1. The J segment lost 4 bases and the V segment lost 8 bases, leaving 2 bases of the junction unmatched. The CDR3 extends over 13 amino acids. Looked up from germline, CDR1 is SEHNR and CDR2 is FQNEAQ (reference sequence). In DNA form, the CDR3 reads TGTGCCAGCGGACAGGGGAGCACCGGGGAGCTGTTTTTT. Its protein product is CASGQGSTGELFF. The whole variable domain, remainder taken from reference TRBV7-9 and TRBJ2-2, is DTGVSQNPRHKITKRGQNVTFRCDPISEHNRLYWYRQTLGQGPEFLTYFQNEAQLEKSRLLSDRFSAERPKGSFSTLEIQRTEQGDSAMYLCASGQGSTGELFFGEGSRLTVL.

This clonotype was seen more than once but under ten times. This chain connects TRBV6-5 to TRBJ1-2, with 8 nucleotides matching TRBD1. The CDR3 sequence is 13 residues long. V gave up 6 bases and J gave up 7 bases; unmatched junction bases: 7. Germline lookup yields CDR1 MNHEY and CDR2 SVGAGI. The CDR3 nucleotides read TGTGCCAGCAGCCCAACAGGGGGGGGTGGCTACACCTTC. Translation gives CASSPTGGGGYTF.

This chain uses TRBV5-1 with TRBJ2-7; the D is unclear. V lost 4 bases, J lost 9 bases, and 14 bases lay in between. The CDR3 has 12 residues. The germline CDR1 and CDR2 sequences are SGHRS and YFSETQ. CDR3 sequence reads: CASSDHHGLQYF. Written as DNA, the CDR3 is TGCGCCAGCAGCGATCACCACGGCCTGCAGTACTTC.

The chain joins TRBV7-9 to TRBJ2-1; 7 positions agree with TRBD1. The V gene's germline CDR1 is SEHNR and CDR2 FQNEAQ (reference sequence). The CDR3 has 17 amino acids. V shed 1 base and J 8 bases; nucleotides not matched to a gene: 14. CDR3 bases: TGTGCCAGCAGCTTAGGAAGGGGGCTCCTGGAAATTGATGAGCAGTTCTTC. Residues: CASSLGRGLLEIDEQFF.